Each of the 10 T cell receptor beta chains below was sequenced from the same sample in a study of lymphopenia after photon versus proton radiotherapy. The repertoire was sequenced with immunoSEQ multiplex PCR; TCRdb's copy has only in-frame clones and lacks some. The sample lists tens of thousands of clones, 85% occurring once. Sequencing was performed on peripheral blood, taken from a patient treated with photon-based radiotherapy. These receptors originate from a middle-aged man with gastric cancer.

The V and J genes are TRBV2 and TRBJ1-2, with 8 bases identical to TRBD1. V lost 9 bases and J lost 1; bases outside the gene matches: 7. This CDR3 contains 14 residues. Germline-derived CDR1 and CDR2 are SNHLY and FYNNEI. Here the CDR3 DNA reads TGTGCCAGTCTACCAGGGGGCATTAACTATGGCTACACCTTC. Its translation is CASLPGGINYGYTF.

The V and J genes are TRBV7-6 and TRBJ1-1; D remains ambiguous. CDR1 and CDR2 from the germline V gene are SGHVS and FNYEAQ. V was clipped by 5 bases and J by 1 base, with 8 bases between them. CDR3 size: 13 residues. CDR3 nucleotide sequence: TGTGCCAGCAGCCGGGCAGCGAACACTGAAGCTTTCTTT. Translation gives CASSRAANTEAFF.

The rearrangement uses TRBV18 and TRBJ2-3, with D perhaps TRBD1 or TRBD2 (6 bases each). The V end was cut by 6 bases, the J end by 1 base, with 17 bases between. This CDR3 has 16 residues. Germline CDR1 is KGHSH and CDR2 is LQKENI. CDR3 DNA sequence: TGTGCCAGCTCCCCGCTGGAGGGGGGTGGCACAGATACGCAGTATTTT. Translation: CASSPLEGGGTDTQYF.

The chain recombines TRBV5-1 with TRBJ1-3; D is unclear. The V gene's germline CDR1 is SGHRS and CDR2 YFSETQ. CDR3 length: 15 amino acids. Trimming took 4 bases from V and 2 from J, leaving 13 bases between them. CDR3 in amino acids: CASSPFSGTGNTIYF. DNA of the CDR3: TGCGCCAGCAGCCCTTTCTCGGGTACTGGAAACACCATATATTTT.

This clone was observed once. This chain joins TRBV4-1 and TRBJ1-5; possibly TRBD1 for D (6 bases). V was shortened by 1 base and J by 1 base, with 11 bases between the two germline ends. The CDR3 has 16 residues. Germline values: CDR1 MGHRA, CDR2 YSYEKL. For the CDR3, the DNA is TGCGCCAGCAGCCAAGGCGGGACAATAAGCAATCAGCCCCAGCATTTT. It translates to CASSQGGTISNQPQHF.

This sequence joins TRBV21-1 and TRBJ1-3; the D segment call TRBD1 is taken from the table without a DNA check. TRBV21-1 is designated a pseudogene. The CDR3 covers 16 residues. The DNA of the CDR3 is TGTGCCAACTTTCGAGCAGGGGCGCGAGAAGGAAACACCATATATTTT. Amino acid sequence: CANFRAGAREGNTIYF.

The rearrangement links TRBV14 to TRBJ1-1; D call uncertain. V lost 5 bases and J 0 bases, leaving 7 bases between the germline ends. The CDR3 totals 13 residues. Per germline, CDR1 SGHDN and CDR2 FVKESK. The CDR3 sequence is CASSAVVNTEAFF. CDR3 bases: TGTGCCAGCAGCGCGGTGGTGAACACTGAAGCTTTCTTT.

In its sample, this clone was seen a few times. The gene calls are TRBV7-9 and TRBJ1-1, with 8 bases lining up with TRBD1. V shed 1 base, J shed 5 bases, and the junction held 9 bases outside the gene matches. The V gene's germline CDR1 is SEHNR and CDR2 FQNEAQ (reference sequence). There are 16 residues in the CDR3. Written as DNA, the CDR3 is TGTGCCAGCAGCTTAGGGGGGACAGGTTCGGGTACTGAAGCTTTCTTT. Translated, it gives CASSLGGTGSGTEAFF. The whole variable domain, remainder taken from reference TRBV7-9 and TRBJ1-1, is DTGVSQNPRHKITKRGQNVTFRCDPISEHNRLYWYRQTLGQGPEFLTYFQNEAQLEKSRLLSDRFSAERPKGSFSTLEIQRTEQGDSAMYLCASSLGGTGSGTEAFFGQGTRLTVV.

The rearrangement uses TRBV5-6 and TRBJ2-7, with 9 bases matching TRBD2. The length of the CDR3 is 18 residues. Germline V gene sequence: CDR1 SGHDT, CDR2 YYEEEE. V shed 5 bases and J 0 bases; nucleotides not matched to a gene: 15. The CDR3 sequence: CASRKDRSSGIYSYEQYF. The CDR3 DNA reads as TGTGCCAGCAGAAAGGACCGTTCTAGCGGGATATACTCCTACGAGCAGTACTTC.

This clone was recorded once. The CDR3 reads CASSWPEGQGFGKTEAFF. The CDR3 bases are TGCGCCAGCAGCTGGCCGGAGGGACAGGGGTTCGGAAAGACTGAAGCTTTCTTT. The chain uses TRBV5-1 and TRBJ1-1, with TRBD1 identical over 10 bases. Germline V gene data show CDR1 as SGHRS and CDR2 as YFSETQ. The CDR3 sequence is 18 residues long. The V segment lost 3 bases and the J segment 5 bases; nucleotides outside the gene matches: 16.